The 9 T cell receptor beta chains in this list originate from one sample, sequenced in a study of blood T cell repertoires in COVID-19. The data were produced by immunoSEQ multiplex PCR, yet TCRdb's version contains in-frame clones alone and is incomplete. The data show about half a million clones, roughly 85% seen once. The source material was peripheral blood. The receptor source for this set is a human donor in a cohort sampled during active COVID-19.

The chain uses TRBV10-1 and TRBJ2-7, with 12 bases identical to TRBD2. Trimming cost V 5 bases and J 5 bases; bases outside gene matches: 7. The CDR3 has 15 residues. The germline V gene encodes CDR1 WNHNN and CDR2 SYGVQD (reference sequence). CDR3 sequence reads: CASSPGLAGFNEQYF. The CDR3 bases are TGCGCCAGCAGTCCCGGACTAGCGGGATTCAACGAGCAGTACTTC.

The V gene is TRBV28, the J gene TRBJ2-7; the D gene is possibly TRBD1 (7 bases). The CDR3 length is 15 residues. Trimming removed 1 base at V and 4 bases at J, with 14 bases between. The V gene's germline CDR1 is MDHEN and CDR2 SYDVKM. The CDR3 bases are TGTGCCAGCAGTTTATACCAGGGGGGACTTTACGAGCAGTACTTC. This gives the protein CASSLYQGGLYEQYF.

The chain links TRBV15 to TRBJ2-2; maybe TRBD1 (6 bases). V lost 3 bases and J 2 bases, leaving 13 bases between the germline ends. Germline CDR1 reads LNHNV; CDR2 reads YYDKDF (reference sequence). The CDR3 consists of 16 residues. The CDR3 spells CATSRRTGKNTGELFF. CDR3 nucleotides: TGTGCCACCAGCAGGCGCACAGGGAAAAACACCGGGGAGCTGTTTTTT.

The chain recombines TRBV19 with TRBJ1-1; D remains ambiguous. Deletions cut 4 bases from V and 4 bases from J, with 16 bases between. Germline-derived CDR1 and CDR2 are LNHDA and SQIVND (reference sequence). CDR3 length: 15 residues. The CDR3 region has the DNA TGTGCCAGTAGTACCCCGGCCTCTGGGAGCACTGAAGCTTTCTTT. Encoded protein: CASSTPASGSTEAFF.

The gene calls are TRBV28 and TRBJ1-1; a possible D gene is TRBD1 (5 bases). Trimming pared 8 bases from V and 1 base from J, leaving 17 bases between. Germline V CDR1 and CDR2: MDHEN, SYDVKM. The CDR3 runs to 15 residues. The CDR3 bases are TGTGCCAGCCTTCCTTCCCAGGGCAAGAACACTGAAGCTTTCTTT. The encoded protein is CASLPSQGKNTEAFF.

The chain combines TRBV6-5 with TRBJ1-1, with 10 bases identical to TRBD1. Trimming removed 7 bases from V and 6 bases from J; junction bases left unmatched: 5. Germline V gene data show CDR1 as MNHEY and CDR2 as SVGAGI. The CDR3 consists of 13 residues. CDR3 sequence: CASTRDRGSEAFF. DNA of the CDR3: TGTGCCAGCACTCGGGACAGGGGTTCTGAAGCTTTCTTT.

The chain has TRBV18 and TRBJ1-5, with 7 nucleotides matching TRBD1. Trimming cost V 3 bases and J 2 bases; bases outside gene matches: 7. CDR3 size: 16 residues. Germline values: CDR1 KGHSH, CDR2 LQKENI. This CDR3 is CASSPNRGEGNQPQHF. The CDR3 DNA is TGTGCCAGCTCACCCAACAGGGGTGAGGGCAATCAGCCCCAGCATTTT.

This clone showed up just a few times. The chain uses TRBV7-9 and TRBJ1-1; tentative D call: TRBD1 (6 bases). V lost 3 bases and J 0 bases, leaving 11 bases between the germline ends. The CDR3 is 15 residues long. CDR1 and CDR2 (germline): SEHNR, FQNEAQ (reference sequence). CDR3 loop: CASSFLQGLNTEAFF. Written as DNA, the CDR3 is TGTGCCAGCAGCTTCTTACAGGGCTTGAACACTGAAGCTTTCTTT.

This chain uses TRBV3-1 (or the pseudogene TRBV3-2) with TRBJ2-1; TRBD1 matches at 11 bases. This CDR3 contains 16 residues. Germline V gene data show CDR1 as LGHDT and CDR2 as YNNKEL (reference sequence). Trimming cost V 3 bases and J 6 bases; bases outside gene matches: 7. The CDR3 DNA reads as TGTGCCAGCAGCCAGCGGACAGGGGGCGCGACCAATGAGCAGTTCTTC. This sequence encodes CASSQRTGGATNEQFF.